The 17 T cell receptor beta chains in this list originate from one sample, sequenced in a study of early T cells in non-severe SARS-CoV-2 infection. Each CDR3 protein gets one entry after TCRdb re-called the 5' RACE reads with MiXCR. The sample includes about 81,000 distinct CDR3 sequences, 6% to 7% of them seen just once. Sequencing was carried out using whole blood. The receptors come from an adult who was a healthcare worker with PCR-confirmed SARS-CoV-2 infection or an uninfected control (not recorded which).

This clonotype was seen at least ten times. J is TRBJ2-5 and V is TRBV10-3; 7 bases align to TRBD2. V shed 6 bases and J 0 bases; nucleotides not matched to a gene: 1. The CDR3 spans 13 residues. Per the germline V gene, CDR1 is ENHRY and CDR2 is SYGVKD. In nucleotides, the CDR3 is TGTGCCATCAGCGGGACTAACCAAGAGACCCAGTACTTC. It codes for CAISGTNQETQYF.

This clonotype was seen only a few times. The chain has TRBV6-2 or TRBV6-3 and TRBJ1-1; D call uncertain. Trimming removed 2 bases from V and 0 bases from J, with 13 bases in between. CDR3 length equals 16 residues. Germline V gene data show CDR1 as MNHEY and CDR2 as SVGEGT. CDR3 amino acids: CASSYPRPPVNTEAFF. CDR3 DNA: TGTGCCAGCAGTTACCCCCGTCCACCCGTGAACACTGAAGCTTTCTTT.

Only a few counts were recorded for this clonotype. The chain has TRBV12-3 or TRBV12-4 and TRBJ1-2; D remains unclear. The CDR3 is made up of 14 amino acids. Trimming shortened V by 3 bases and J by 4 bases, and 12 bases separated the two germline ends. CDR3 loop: CASSLGGKVYGYTF. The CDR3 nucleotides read TGTGCCAGCAGTTTGGGAGGGAAGGTCTATGGCTACACCTTC.

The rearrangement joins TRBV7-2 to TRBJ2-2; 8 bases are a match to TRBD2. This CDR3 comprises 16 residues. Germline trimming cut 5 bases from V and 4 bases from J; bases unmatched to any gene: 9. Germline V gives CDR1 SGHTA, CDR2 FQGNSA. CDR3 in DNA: TGTGCCAGCAGCGGGGAGGGGACTAGAACCACCGGGGAGCTGTTTTTT. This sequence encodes CASSGEGTRTTGELFF.

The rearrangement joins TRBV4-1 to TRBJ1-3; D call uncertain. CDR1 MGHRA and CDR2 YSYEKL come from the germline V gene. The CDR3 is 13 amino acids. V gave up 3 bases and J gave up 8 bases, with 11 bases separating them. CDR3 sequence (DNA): TGCGCCAGCAGCCAGGCCAGCGAAGACACCATATATTTT. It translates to CASSQASEDTIYF.

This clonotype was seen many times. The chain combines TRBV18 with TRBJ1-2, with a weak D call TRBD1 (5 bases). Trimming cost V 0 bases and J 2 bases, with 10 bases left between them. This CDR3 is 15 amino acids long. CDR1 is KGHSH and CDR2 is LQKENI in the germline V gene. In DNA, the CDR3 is TGTGCCAGCTCACCACCGGGACCCCCCAACTATGGCTACACCTTC. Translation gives CASSPPGPPNYGYTF. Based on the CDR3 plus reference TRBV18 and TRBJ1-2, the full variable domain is NAGVMQNPRHLVRRRGQEARLRCSPMKGHSHVYWYRQLPEEGLKFMVYLQKENIIDESGMPKERFSAEFPKEGPSILRIQQVVRGDSAAYFCASSPPGPPNYGYTFGSGTRLTVV.

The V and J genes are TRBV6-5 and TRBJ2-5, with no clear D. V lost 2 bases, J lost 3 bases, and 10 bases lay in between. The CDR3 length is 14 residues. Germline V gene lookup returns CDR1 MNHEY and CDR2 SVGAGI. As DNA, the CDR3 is TGTGCCAGCAGTTACAATCCAGAAGAAGAGACCCAGTACTTC. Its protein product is CASSYNPEEETQYF.

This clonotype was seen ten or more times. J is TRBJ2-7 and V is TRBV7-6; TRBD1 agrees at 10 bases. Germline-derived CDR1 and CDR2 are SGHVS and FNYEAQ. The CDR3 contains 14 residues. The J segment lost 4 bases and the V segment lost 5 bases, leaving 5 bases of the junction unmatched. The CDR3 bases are TGTGCCAGCAGCCGGGACAGGGGTTCATACGAGCAGTACTTC. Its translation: CASSRDRGSYEQYF.

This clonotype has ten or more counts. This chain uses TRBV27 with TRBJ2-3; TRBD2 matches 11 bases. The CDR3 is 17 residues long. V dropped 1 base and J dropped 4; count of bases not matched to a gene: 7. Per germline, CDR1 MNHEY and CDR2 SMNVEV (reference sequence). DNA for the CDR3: TGTGCCAGCAGTTTATTTAGCGGGGGGGCTGCGGCAGATACGCAGTATTTT. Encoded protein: CASSLFSGGAAADTQYF.

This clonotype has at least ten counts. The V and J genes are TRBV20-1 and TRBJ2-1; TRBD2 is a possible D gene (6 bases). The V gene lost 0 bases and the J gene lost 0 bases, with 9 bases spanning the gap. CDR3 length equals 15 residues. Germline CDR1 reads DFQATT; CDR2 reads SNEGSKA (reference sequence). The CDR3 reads CSARDPGSSYNEQFF. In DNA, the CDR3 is TGCAGTGCTAGAGATCCCGGGAGCTCCTACAATGAGCAGTTCTTC.

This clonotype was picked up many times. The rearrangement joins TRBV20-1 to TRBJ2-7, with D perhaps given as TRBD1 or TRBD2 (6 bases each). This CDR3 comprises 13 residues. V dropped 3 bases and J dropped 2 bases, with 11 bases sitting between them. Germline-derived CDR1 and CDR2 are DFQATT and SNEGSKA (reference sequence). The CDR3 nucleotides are TGCAGTGCTAGGCGGCGGGACACCTACGAGCAGTACTTC. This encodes CSARRRDTYEQYF.

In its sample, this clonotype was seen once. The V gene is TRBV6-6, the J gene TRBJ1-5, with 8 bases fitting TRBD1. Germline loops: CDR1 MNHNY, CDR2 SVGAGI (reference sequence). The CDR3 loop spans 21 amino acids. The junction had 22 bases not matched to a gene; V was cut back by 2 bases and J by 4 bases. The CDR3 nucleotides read TGTGCCAGCAGTTACGGGAATTTTGCCCCGACAGGGGATTTACCGAATCAGCCCCAGCATTTT. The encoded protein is CASSYGNFAPTGDLPNQPQHF.

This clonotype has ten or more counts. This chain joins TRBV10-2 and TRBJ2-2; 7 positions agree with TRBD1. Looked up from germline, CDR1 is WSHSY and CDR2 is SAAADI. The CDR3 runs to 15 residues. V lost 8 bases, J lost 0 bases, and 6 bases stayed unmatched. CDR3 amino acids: CASVDRVANTGELFF. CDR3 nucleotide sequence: TGCGCCAGCGTTGACAGGGTCGCGAACACCGGGGAGCTGTTTTTT.

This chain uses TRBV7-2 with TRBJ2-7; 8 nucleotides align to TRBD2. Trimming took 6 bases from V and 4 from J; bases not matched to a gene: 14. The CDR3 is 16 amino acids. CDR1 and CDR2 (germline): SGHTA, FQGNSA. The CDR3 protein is CASSREGAGVRYEQYF. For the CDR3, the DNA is TGTGCCAGCAGTAGGGAGGGAGCGGGAGTTAGGTACGAGCAGTACTTC. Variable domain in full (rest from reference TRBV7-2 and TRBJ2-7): GAGVSQSPSNKVTEKGKDVELRCDPISGHTALYWYRQSLGQGLEFLIYFQGNSAPDKSGLPSDRFSAERTGGSVSTLTIQRTQQEDSAVYLCASSREGAGVRYEQYFGPGTRLTVT.

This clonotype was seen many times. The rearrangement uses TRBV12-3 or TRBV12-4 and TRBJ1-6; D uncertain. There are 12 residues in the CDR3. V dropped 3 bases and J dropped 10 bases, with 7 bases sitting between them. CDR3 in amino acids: CASSLAYSPLHF. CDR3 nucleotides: TGTGCCAGCAGTTTGGCCTACTCACCCCTCCACTTT.

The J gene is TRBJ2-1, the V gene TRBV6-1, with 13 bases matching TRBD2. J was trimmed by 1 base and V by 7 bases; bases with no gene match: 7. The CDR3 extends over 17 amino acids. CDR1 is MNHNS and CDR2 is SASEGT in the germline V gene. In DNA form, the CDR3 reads TGTGCCAGCACTAGGACTAGCGGGAGCGGGTCCTACAATGAGCAGTTCTTC. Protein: CASTRTSGSGSYNEQFF.

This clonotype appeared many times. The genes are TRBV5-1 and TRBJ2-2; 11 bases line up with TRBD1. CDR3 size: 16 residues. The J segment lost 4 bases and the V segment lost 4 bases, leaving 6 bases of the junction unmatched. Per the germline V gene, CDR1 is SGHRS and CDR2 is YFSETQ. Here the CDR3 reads CASSRSGTGGTGELFF. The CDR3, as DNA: TGCGCCAGCAGCCGATCAGGGACAGGGGGCACCGGGGAGCTGTTTTTT.